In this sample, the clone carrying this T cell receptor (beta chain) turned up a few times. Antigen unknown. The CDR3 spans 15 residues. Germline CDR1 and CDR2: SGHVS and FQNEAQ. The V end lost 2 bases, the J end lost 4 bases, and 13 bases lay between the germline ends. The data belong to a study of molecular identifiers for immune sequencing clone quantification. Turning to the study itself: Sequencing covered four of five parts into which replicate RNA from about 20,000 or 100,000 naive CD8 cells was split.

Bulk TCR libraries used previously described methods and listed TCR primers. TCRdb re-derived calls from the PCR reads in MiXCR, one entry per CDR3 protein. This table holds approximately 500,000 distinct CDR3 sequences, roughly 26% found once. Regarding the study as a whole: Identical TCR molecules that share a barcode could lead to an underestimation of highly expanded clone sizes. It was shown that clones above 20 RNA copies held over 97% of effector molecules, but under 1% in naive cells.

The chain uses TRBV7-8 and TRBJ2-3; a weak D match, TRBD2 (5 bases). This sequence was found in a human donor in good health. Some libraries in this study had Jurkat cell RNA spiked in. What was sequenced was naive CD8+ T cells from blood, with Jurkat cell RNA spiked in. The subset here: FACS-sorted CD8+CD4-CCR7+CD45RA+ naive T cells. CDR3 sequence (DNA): TGTGCCAGCAGCTTAAAATCCGGGAACGCAGATACGCAGTATTTT. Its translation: CASSLKSGNADTQYF.